The source of this TCR beta chain is a study of T-cell reconstitution after alpha-beta-depleted transplantation in children. This clonotype showed up many times. Germline assignment: CDR1 SGHRS and CDR2 YFSETQ. This CDR3 is built from 13 residues. Trimming cost V 0 bases and J 8 bases, with 11 bases left between them. As it was prepared, the TCRbeta library received unique molecular identifiers. TCRdb redid the calling of the PCR reads with MiXCR, one entry per CDR3 protein. Of some 300,000 distinct CDR3 sequences in the sample, roughly a tenth were seen once. The TCR was taken from a boy in the first two years of life with acute myeloid leukemia, due to receive a stem cell transplant. The sequencing here drew on PBMCs, taken before TCRalphabeta/CD19-depleted stem cell transplant. The rearrangement joins TRBV5-1 to TRBJ1-2; weak D call: TRBD1 (6 bases). CDR3 sequence: CASSLVQGEGYTF. CDR3 coding DNA: TGCGCCAGCAGCTTGGTACAGGGCGAGGGCTACACCTTC.